These 20 T cell receptor beta chains came from one sample sequenced in a study of blood T cell repertoires in COVID-19. TCRdb's copy holds only in-frame clones and misses some; the assay was immunoSEQ multiplex PCR. The table includes 170,000 or so clones, around nine tenths detected once. The specimen sequenced was peripheral blood. These receptors originate from a woman in her 70s with COVID-19, enrolled during active disease.

The chain links TRBV5-4 to TRBJ2-6; D gene unclear. V gave up 4 bases and J gave up 0 bases, with 17 bases separating them. This CDR3 contains 18 residues. The V gene's germline CDR1 is SGHNT and CDR2 YYREEE (reference sequence). The CDR3 nucleotides read TGTGCCAGCAGCAGCCCCTACGGCGGCAACTCTGGGGCCAACGTCCTGACTTTC. It is translated as CASSSPYGGNSGANVLTF.

The rearrangement links TRBV29-1 to TRBJ2-1; D is unresolved. This CDR3 comprises 12 residues. Trimming took off 4 bases at V and 2 bases at J, with 6 bases between the two ends. Germline V gives CDR1 SQVTM, CDR2 ANQGSEA. The CDR3 coding sequence is TGCAGCGTTGTTACTCCCTACAATGAGCAGTTCTTC. The encoded protein is CSVVTPYNEQFF.

The rearrangement uses TRBV6-5 and TRBJ2-3; D is perhaps TRBD2 (6 bases). Germline-derived CDR1 and CDR2 are MNHEY and SVGAGI. Between the trimmed V and J ends, which lost 6 bases and 1 base, there was a span of 8 bases. The CDR3 loop spans 13 amino acids. In DNA form, the CDR3 reads TGTGCCAGCAGCGGGAGTCGCACAGATACGCAGTATTTT. Translating gives CASSGSRTDTQYF.

The table lists this clone with a few counts. This chain connects TRBV5-1 to TRBJ2-7, with 8 bases lining up with TRBD1. The V gene end was trimmed by 1 base and the J gene end by 4 bases; junction bases not matched to a gene: 7. From germline, CDR1 is SGHRS and CDR2 YFSETQ. The CDR3 covers 15 residues. This chain's CDR3 is CASSLWTGWQYEQYF. The CDR3 nucleotides read TGCGCCAGCAGCTTGTGGACAGGGTGGCAGTACGAGCAGTACTTC.

CDR3 in amino acids: CASSLATDEQFF. In DNA, the CDR3 is TGTGCCAGCAGCTTAGCCACTGATGAGCAGTTCTTC. The genes are TRBV11-2 and TRBJ2-1; no reliable D call. V shed 1 base and J shed 8 bases, with 6 bases lying between them. The germline V gene encodes CDR1 SGHAT and CDR2 FQNNGV. This CDR3 has 12 amino acids.

The sample holds one count of this clone. The J gene is TRBJ2-7, the V gene TRBV10-3; 9 bases are a match to TRBD1. CDR3 size: 16 residues. V lost 2 bases and J lost 6; bases outside the gene matches: 11. The germline gives CDR1 ENHRY, CDR2 SYGVKD. CDR3 sequence reads: CAISETRGQGGPEQYF. The CDR3 DNA is TGTGCCATCAGTGAGACACGGGGACAGGGAGGTCCCGAGCAGTACTTC.

V gene TRBV7-2 combines with J gene TRBJ2-1, with 15 bases fitting TRBD2. The CDR3 totals 18 residues. The J segment lost 4 bases and the V segment lost 5 bases, leaving 9 bases of the junction unmatched. Germline values: CDR1 SGHTA, CDR2 FQGNSA. The CDR3 DNA sequence: TGTGCCAGCAGCCAAAAGTGGACTAGCGGGAGGGTATACAATGAGCAGTTCTTC. It is translated as CASSQKWTSGRVYNEQFF.

V is TRBV30 and J is TRBJ2-7; D gene unclear. The V gene lost 0 bases and the J gene lost 4 bases, with 13 bases spanning the gap. Germline V gene data show CDR1 as GTSNPN and CDR2 as SVGIG (reference sequence). This CDR3 spans 14 amino acids. DNA for the CDR3: TGTGCCTGGAGTGTCGGTTCTTCCTTTTACGAGCAGTACTTC. Translation: CAWSVGSSFYEQYF.

CDR3 nucleotide sequence: TGTGCCTGGAAACGATCGACTAGCACCTACGAGCAGTACTTC. This codes for CAWKRSTSTYEQYF. V and J are TRBV30 and TRBJ2-7, with 7 bases aligning to TRBD2. Germline trimming cut 4 bases from V and 2 bases from J; bases unmatched to any gene: 8. Germline assignment: CDR1 GTSNPN and CDR2 SVGIG (reference sequence). There are 14 residues in the CDR3.

This chain joins TRBV12-5 and TRBJ2-1; TRBD2 might be the D (6 bases). There are 19 residues in the CDR3. Trimming took 1 base from V and 10 from J, leaving 29 bases between them. Germline V gene sequence: CDR1 LGHNT, CDR2 FRNRAP. The DNA for the CDR3 is TGTGCTAGTGGTTTGGGACCCGGGGTTCTCGGGAGAATATCCCACGAGCAGTTCTTC. It specifies CASGLGPGVLGRISHEQFF.

This clone was detected only once. V is TRBV28 and J is TRBJ1-2; no clear D. The CDR3 covers 14 residues. V was clipped by 4 bases and J by 4 bases, with 13 bases between them. Germline V gene data show CDR1 as MDHEN and CDR2 as SYDVKM. Here the CDR3 reads CASSSPSQSYGYTF. The CDR3 DNA is TGTGCCAGCAGTTCCCCCTCACAGTCCTATGGCTACACCTTC.

The rearrangement links TRBV28 to TRBJ1-4; D remains unclear. The germline CDR1 and CDR2 sequences are MDHEN and SYDVKM. V dropped 2 bases and J dropped 4 bases, with 11 bases sitting between them. The CDR3 consists of 15 residues. CDR3 DNA: TGTGCCAGCAGTTTAATGGCCGTTCTTAATGAAAAACTGTTTTTT. Translated, it gives CASSLMAVLNEKLFF.

The V call is TRBV24-1, the J call TRBJ1-4; no firm D call. Germline V gene sequence: CDR1 KGHDR, CDR2 SFDVKD. The CDR3 totals 9 residues. Trimming left V 11 bases short and J 11 bases short, with 8 bases between. CDR3 nucleotides: TGTGCCATCTTTTTGAAACTGTTTTTT. Protein sequence: CAIFLKLFF.

The chain carries TRBV24-1 and TRBJ1-5; the D gene is possibly TRBD1 (5 bases). The V end was cut by 4 bases, the J end by 6 bases, with 12 bases between. This CDR3 is built from 14 residues. CDR1 KGHDR and CDR2 SFDVKD come from the germline V gene. In nucleotides, the CDR3 is TGTGCCACCAGTGACCAAACCACAGGTCAGCCCCAGCATTTT. Its translation: CATSDQTTGQPQHF.

The V gene is TRBV6-2 or TRBV6-3, the J gene TRBJ2-1; D perhaps matches TRBD2 (5 bases). The CDR3 spans 12 residues. Trimming stripped 5 bases from V and 8 bases from J, with 10 bases between. Germline lookup yields CDR1 MNHEY and CDR2 SVGEGT. The CDR3 nucleotides are TGTGCCAGCAGTGACACTAGGCATGAGCAGTTCTTC. This codes for CASSDTRHEQFF.

The rearrangement joins TRBV19 to TRBJ2-3; the match to TRBD2 covers 8 bases. Germline CDR1 is LNHDA and CDR2 is SQIVND (reference sequence). Losses at the gene ends were 11 bases for V and 3 bases for J; bases not matched to a gene: 7. The CDR3 consists of 13 residues. The CDR3 coding sequence is TGTGCCGCGGGGGGCCGGGGGACAGATACGCAGTATTTT. Its protein is CAAGGRGTDTQYF.

The J gene is TRBJ2-2, the V gene TRBV30; perhaps TRBD1 as D (6 bases). This CDR3 region has 14 residues. Germline V gene sequence: CDR1 GTSNPN, CDR2 SVGIG (reference sequence). V was pared by 1 base and J by 3 bases, with 9 bases between. The CDR3 protein is CAWSGTVYTGELFF. DNA of the CDR3: TGTGCCTGGAGTGGGACAGTTTACACCGGGGAGCTGTTTTTT.

The chain employs TRBV7-3 and TRBJ2-1; 7 nucleotides align to TRBD2. Germline CDR1 and CDR2: SGHTA and FQGTGA. The V and J ends lost 5 bases and 8 bases, in that order; junction bases with no gene match: 15. The CDR3 sequence is 16 residues long. The CDR3 here is CASSPAPAGNFDEQFF. The CDR3 nucleotides read TGTGCCAGCAGCCCCGCCCCAGCGGGAAATTTCGATGAGCAGTTCTTC. The full variable domain, completed using reference TRBV7-3 and TRBJ2-1, is GAGVSQTPSNKVTEKGKYVELRCDPISGHTALYWYRQSLGQGPEFLIYFQGTGAADDSGLPNDRFFAVRPEGSVSTLKIQRTERGDSAVYLCASSPAPAGNFDEQFFGPGTRLTVL.

This chain links TRBV2 with TRBJ2-2, with TRBD1 identical over 9 bases. Trimming took 6 bases from V and 8 from J; bases not matched to a gene: 10. Germline CDR1 and CDR2: SNHLY and FYNNEI. The CDR3 runs to 15 residues. The CDR3 nucleotides are TGTGCCAGCAGCGGCCGGGACAGGGCCTGGGGGGAGCTGTTTTTT. This gives the protein CASSGRDRAWGELFF.

This clone was counted a single time. The rearrangement uses TRBV30 and TRBJ1-1; weak D call: TRBD1 (6 bases). This CDR3 spans 13 amino acids. Germline V CDR1 and CDR2: GTSNPN, SVGIG (reference sequence). V lost 6 bases, J lost 0 bases, and 11 bases lay in between. CDR3 amino acids: CACDRIMNTEAFF. The CDR3 region has the DNA TGTGCCTGCGACAGGATAATGAACACTGAAGCTTTCTTT.